These 14 T cell receptor beta chains were all obtained from the same sample, sequenced in a study of human T cells and chemical hapten exposure. Time point indicated: pre-sensitization, week 0. The treatment: therapeutic diphenylcyclopropenone sensitization with weekly scalp DPC. TCRdb used MiXCR to reprocess the RACE reads, holding one entry per CDR3 protein. The sample consists of approximately 260,000 distinct CDR3 sequences, about 9% of them appearing once. The sequencing here drew on whole blood, taken in connection with sensitization to the hapten diphenylcyclopropenone (DPC). The receptor source for this set is a middle-aged woman with alopecia areata. Some clones in this sample may be carry-over from other donors' samples.

This chain joins TRBV6-2 or TRBV6-3 and TRBJ1-5; D not resolved. V lost 7 bases to trimming and J lost 0 bases, with 22 bases between them. This CDR3 is 18 amino acids long. Germline CDR1 MNHEY, CDR2 SVGEGT. The CDR3 region has the DNA TGTGCCAGCAACGGGTTTAACCCCGCACATTATAGCAATCAGCCCCAGCATTTT. It specifies CASNGFNPAHYSNQPQHF.

This clonotype was seen many times. This chain joins TRBV3-1 and TRBJ1-1; 10 nucleotides align to TRBD1. The trim removed 4 bases at V and 4 bases at J, leaving 3 bases unmatched. The CDR3 sequence is 14 residues long. In germline, CDR1 is LGHDT, CDR2 YNNKEL (reference sequence). The CDR3 loop reads CASSPGQGPTEAFF. DNA of the CDR3: TGTGCCAGCAGCCCGGGACAGGGGCCCACTGAAGCTTTCTTT.

This clonotype was observed a few times. For the CDR3, the DNA is TGTGCCAGCAGTTCATCACCGGGACTAGCGGCGGCCGGGGAGCTGTTTTTT. This translates into CASSSSPGLAAAGELFF. The V and J genes are TRBV6-2 or TRBV6-3 and TRBJ2-2, with 11 bases that match TRBD2. V lost 4 bases, J lost 6 bases, and 10 bases stayed unmatched. Germline V gives CDR1 MNHEY, CDR2 SVGEGT. This CDR3 region has 17 residues.

This chain uses TRBV27 with TRBJ2-7; D gene unclear. CDR1 is MNHEY, CDR2 SMNVEV, per germline (reference sequence). The V and J ends lost 0 bases and 0 bases respectively, with 9 bases between them. The CDR3 length is 15 residues. The CDR3 loop reads CASSLSNDGSYEQYF. The CDR3 DNA reads TGTGCCAGCAGTTTATCGAACGACGGCTCCTACGAGCAGTACTTC.

This clonotype was observed many times. V usage is TRBV7-9 and J usage is TRBJ2-7; D not certain. The V gene lost 4 bases and the J gene lost 2 bases, with 3 bases spanning the gap. Per the germline V gene, CDR1 is SEHNR and CDR2 is FQNEAQ (reference sequence). This CDR3 has 11 amino acids. CDR3 bases: TGTGCCAGCAGCTGGGCCTACGAGCAGTACTTC. Its translation is CASSWAYEQYF.

The CDR3 coding sequence is TGCAGTGCTAGTGAGGTAGCGGGAGGCACCGGGGAGCTGTTTTTT. It yields the protein CSASEVAGGTGELFF. J is TRBJ2-2 and V is TRBV20-1, with TRBD2 identical over 10 bases. V trimming: 3 bases; J trimming: 4 bases; junction bases outside the gene matches: 5. Germline V lookup: CDR1 DFQATT, CDR2 SNEGSKA (reference sequence). This CDR3 contains 15 residues.

This clonotype was seen only a few times. The chain carries TRBV10-3 and TRBJ1-2; D is possibly TRBD1 (5 bases). From germline, CDR1 is ENHRY and CDR2 SYGVKD. The CDR3 covers 14 residues. Trimming stripped 2 bases from V and 8 bases from J, with 15 bases between. The CDR3 region is CAISEEPGTEGYTF. The CDR3 bases are TGTGCCATCAGTGAGGAGCCTGGGACGGAGGGCTACACCTTC.

In its sample, this clonotype was seen a few times. This chain uses TRBV12-3 or TRBV12-4 with TRBJ2-7, with D unresolved. The CDR3 sequence is 14 residues long. Trimming took off 5 bases at V and 0 bases at J, with 11 bases between the two ends. CDR3 sequence: CASSLPAPSYEQYF. The CDR3 bases are TGTGCCAGCAGTCTCCCAGCACCCTCCTACGAGCAGTACTTC.

This clonotype has only a few counts. The chain combines TRBV28 with TRBJ1-2; no firm D call. The CDR3 is 13 residues long. CDR1 and CDR2 from the germline V gene are MDHEN and SYDVKM. V lost 6 bases and J lost 0, with 8 bases in between. CDR3 in DNA: TGTGCCAGCAGGGCAGATTCTAACTATGGCTACACCTTC. It specifies CASRADSNYGYTF.

This chain uses TRBV12-3 or TRBV12-4 with TRBJ2-1; possibly TRBD1 or TRBD2 for D (5 bases each). Trimming pared 4 bases from V and 0 bases from J, leaving 10 bases between. This CDR3 has 15 amino acids. CDR3: CASSSGGRSYNEQFF. CDR3 nucleotide sequence: TGTGCCAGCAGTTCTGGGGGACGCTCCTACAATGAGCAGTTCTTC.

The sample holds a few counts of this clonotype. The rearrangement uses TRBV5-1 and TRBJ2-2; no reliable D call. CDR3 length: 13 residues. V lost 5 bases and J lost 5, with 10 bases in between. Germline loops: CDR1 SGHRS, CDR2 YFSETQ. The CDR3 region is CASRDEATGELFF. The CDR3 coding sequence is TGCGCCAGCAGGGATGAAGCAACCGGGGAGCTGTTTTTT.

The chain joins TRBV6-6 to TRBJ2-1, with 12 bases that match TRBD2. After removal of 6 bases from V and 8 bases from J, the junction contained 8 bases not matched to a gene. Germline V gives CDR1 MNHNY, CDR2 SVGAGI (reference sequence). The CDR3 is 15 amino acids. The CDR3 protein is CASRELAGGIYEQFF. The CDR3 DNA sequence: TGTGCCAGCAGAGAACTAGCGGGAGGAATCTATGAGCAGTTCTTC.

Concerning this clonotype itself: The junction does not match germline at one end; this may be a read error. The CDR3 loop reads CATSPSTVTQYF. In nucleotides, the CDR3 is TGTGCCACCAGCCCGAGTACAGTTACGCAGTATTTT. The V and J genes are TRBV24-1 and TRBJ2-3; D gene uncertain. CDR1 and CDR2 from the germline V gene are KGHDR and SFDVKD. The CDR3 contains 12 residues.

The chain joins TRBV14 to TRBJ2-1; the match to TRBD2 covers 8 bases. V lost 2 bases and J lost 3; bases outside the gene matches: 6. Looked up from germline, CDR1 is SGHDN and CDR2 is FVKESK. This CDR3 comprises 16 residues. The CDR3 protein is CASSQTPGRGYNEQFF. Written as DNA, the CDR3 is TGTGCCAGCAGCCAAACCCCCGGGAGGGGCTACAATGAGCAGTTCTTC.